Detailed here is one TCR beta chain. The antigen is not known. The data belong to a study of cytomegalovirus exposure and HLA in healthy donors. Study-level background: The same platform as the approximately 730 first-cohort repertoires was used for the 130 or so validation repertoires, a later analysis reported.

Study outcomes and limitations: The authors listed some 150 TCR beta chains as cytomegalovirus-associated.

The CDR3 totals 15 residues. Germline loops: CDR1 MGHRA, CDR2 YSYEKL. V shed 4 bases and J 3 bases; nucleotides not matched to a gene: 6. This table comes from immunoSEQ multiplex PCR, and its TCRdb copy is limited to in-frame clones, with some not included. The data show under 300,000 clones, with about 90% seen just once and more than 0.35% held by the top ten. The approximately 120-subject validation cohort, separate from the roughly 700-subject first cohort, included the donors. The chain combines TRBV4-1 with TRBJ1-5; 7 bases line up with TRBD1. The sequencing sample was made of PBMCs. This sequence was found in a woman younger than 30 in good health and CMV-seronegative. CDR3 DNA: TGCGCCAGCAGCCCCCTGACAGGGTCCAATCAGCCCCAGCATTTT. It encodes CASSPLTGSNQPQHF.